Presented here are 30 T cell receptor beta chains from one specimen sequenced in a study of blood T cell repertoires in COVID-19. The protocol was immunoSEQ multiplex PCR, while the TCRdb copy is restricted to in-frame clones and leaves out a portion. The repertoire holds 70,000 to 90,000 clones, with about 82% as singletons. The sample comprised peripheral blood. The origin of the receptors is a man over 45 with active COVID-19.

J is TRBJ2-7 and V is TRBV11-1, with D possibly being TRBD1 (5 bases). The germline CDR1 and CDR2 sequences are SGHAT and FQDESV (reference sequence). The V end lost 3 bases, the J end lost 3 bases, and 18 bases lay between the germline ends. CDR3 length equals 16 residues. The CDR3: CASSFPLTEGDYEQYF. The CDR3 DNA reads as TGTGCCAGCAGCTTTCCTCTAACCGAAGGGGACTACGAGCAGTACTTC.

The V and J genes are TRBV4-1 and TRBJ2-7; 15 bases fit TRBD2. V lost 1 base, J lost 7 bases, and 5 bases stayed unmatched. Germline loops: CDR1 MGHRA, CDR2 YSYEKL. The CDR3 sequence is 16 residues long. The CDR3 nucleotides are TGCGCCAGCAGCCAAGGGTCCGGGACTAGCGGGAGGGAGCAGTACTTC. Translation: CASSQGSGTSGREQYF.

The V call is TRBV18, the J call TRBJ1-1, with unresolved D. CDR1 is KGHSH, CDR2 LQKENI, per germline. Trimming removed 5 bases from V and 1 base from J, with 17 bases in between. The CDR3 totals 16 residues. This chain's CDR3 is CASSTGGLPPNTEAFF. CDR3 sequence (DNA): TGTGCCAGCTCAACCGGAGGGCTACCACCGAACACTGAAGCTTTCTTT. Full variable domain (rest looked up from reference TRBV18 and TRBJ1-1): NAGVMQNPRHLVRRRGQEARLRCSPMKGHSHVYWYRQLPEEGLKFMVYLQKENIIDESGMPKERFSAEFPKEGPSILRIQQVVRGDSAAYFCASSTGGLPPNTEAFFGQGTRLTVV.

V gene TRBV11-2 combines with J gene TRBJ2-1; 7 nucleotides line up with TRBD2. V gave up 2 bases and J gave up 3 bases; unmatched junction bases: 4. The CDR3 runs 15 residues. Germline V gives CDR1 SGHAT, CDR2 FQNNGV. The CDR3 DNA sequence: TGTGCCAGCAGCTTAACCTTAGCGGGCTACAATGAGCAGTTCTTC. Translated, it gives CASSLTLAGYNEQFF.

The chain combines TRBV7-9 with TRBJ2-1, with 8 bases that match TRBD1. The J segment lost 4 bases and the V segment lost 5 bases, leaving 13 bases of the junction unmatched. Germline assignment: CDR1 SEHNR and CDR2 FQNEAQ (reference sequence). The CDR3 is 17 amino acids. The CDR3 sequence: CASSPGQASPQYNEQFF. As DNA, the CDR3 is TGTGCCAGCAGCCCGGGACAGGCGTCCCCACAATACAATGAGCAGTTCTTC.

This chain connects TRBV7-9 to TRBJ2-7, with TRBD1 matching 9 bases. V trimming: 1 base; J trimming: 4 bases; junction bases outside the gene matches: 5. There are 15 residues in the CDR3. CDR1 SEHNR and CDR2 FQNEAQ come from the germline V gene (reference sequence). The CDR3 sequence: CASSLDRGRKYEQYF. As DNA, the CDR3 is TGTGCCAGCAGCTTAGACAGGGGGCGCAAATACGAGCAGTACTTC.

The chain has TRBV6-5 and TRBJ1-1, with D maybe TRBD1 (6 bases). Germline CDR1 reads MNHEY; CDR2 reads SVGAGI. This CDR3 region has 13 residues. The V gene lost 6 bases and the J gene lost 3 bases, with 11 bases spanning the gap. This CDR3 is CASSLGAHTEAFF. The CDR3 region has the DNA TGTGCCAGCAGCCTGGGGGCGCACACTGAAGCTTTCTTT.

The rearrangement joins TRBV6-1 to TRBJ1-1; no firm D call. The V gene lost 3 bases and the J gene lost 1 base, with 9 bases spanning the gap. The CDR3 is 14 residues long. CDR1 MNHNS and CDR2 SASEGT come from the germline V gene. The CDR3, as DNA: TGTGCCAGCAGTGATCCCTCTAGGAACACTGAAGCTTTCTTT. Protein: CASSDPSRNTEAFF.

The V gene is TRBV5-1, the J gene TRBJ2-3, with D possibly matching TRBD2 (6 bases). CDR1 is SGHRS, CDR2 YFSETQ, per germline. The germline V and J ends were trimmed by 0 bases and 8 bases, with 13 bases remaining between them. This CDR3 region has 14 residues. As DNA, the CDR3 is TGCGCCAGCAGCTTGGGGCTTCAGGAGGGTACGCAGTATTTT. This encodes CASSLGLQEGTQYF.

CDR3 bases: TGTGCCAGCAGAATAGCGGGAGGCCCTTCTGGGGCCAACGTCCTGACTTTC. It translates to CASRIAGGPSGANVLTF. J is TRBJ2-6 and V is TRBV28; TRBD2 agrees at 10 bases. V was clipped by 6 bases and J by 1 base; unmatched bases: 6. Per the germline V gene, CDR1 is MDHEN and CDR2 is SYDVKM. This CDR3 has 17 amino acids.

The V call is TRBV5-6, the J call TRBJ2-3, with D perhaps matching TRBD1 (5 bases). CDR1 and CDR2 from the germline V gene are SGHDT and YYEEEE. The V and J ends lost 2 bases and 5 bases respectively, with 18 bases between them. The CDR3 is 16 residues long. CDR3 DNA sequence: TGTGCCAGCAGCTTCCGGACACTCCCCCAGCGAGATACGCAGTATTTT. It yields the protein CASSFRTLPQRDTQYF.

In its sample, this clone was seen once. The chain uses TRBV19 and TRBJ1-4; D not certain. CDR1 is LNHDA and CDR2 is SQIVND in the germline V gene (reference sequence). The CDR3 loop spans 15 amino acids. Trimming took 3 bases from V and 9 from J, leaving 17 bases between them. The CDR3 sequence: CASSILSVAAQKLFF. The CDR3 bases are TGTGCCAGTAGTATTCTTAGCGTCGCCGCGCAAAAACTGTTTTTT. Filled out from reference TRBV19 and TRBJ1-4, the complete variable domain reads DGGITQSPKYLFRKEGQNVTLSCEQNLNHDAMYWYRQDPGQGLRLIYYSQIVNDFQKGDIAEGYSVSREKKESFPLTVTSAQKNPTAFYLCASSILSVAAQKLFFGSGTQLSVL.

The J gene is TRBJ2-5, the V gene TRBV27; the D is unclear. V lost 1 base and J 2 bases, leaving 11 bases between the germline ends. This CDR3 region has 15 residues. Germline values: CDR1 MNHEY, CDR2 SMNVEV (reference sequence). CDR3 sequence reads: CASSLYSPEQETQYF. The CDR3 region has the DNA TGTGCCAGCAGTTTATATTCCCCTGAGCAAGAGACCCAGTACTTC.

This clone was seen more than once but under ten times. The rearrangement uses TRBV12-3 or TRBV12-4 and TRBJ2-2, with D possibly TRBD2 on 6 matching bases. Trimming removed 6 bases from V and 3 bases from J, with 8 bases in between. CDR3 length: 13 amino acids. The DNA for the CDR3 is TGTGCCAGCAGGGGGGAGGACACCGGGGAGCTGTTTTTT. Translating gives CASRGEDTGELFF.

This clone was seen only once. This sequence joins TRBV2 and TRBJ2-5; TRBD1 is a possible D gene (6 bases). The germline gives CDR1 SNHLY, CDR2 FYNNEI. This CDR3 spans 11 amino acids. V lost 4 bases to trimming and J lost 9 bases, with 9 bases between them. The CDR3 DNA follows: TGTGCCAGCAGTGGGGGGCCCTCCCAGTACTTC. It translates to CASSGGPSQYF. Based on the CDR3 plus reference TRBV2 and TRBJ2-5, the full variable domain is EPEVTQTPSHQVTQMGQEVILRCVPISNHLYFYWYRQILGQKVEFLVSFYNNEISEKSEIFDDQFSVERPDGSNFTLKIRSTKLEDSAMYFCASSGGPSQYFGPGTRLLVL.

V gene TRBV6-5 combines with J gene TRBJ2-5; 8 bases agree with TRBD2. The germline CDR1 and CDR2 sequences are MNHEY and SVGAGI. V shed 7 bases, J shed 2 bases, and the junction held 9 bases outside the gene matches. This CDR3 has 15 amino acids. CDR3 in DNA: TGTGCCAGCAAGCGAGTGGCGGGGGGTCAAGAGACCCAGTACTTC. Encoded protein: CASKRVAGGQETQYF.

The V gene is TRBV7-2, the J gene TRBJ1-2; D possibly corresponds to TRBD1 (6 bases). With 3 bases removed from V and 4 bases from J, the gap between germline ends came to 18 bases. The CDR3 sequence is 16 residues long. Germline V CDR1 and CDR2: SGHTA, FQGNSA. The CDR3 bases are TGTGCCAGCAGCTTCAAAAACAGGGAGAAGCGCTATGGCTACACCTTC. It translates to CASSFKNREKRYGYTF.

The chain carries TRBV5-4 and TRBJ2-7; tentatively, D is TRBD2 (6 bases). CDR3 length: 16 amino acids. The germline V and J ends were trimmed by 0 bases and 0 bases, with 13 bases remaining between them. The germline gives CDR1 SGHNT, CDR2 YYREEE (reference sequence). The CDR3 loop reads CASSLGSAGISYEQYF. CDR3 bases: TGTGCCAGCAGCTTGGGGTCCGCGGGAATCTCCTACGAGCAGTACTTC.

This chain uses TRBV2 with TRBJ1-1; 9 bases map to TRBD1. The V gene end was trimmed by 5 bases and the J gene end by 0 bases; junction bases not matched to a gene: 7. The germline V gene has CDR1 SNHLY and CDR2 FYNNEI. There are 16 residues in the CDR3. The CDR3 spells CASSSQGAKMNTEAFF. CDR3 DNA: TGTGCCAGCAGTTCACAGGGGGCCAAGATGAACACTGAAGCTTTCTTT.

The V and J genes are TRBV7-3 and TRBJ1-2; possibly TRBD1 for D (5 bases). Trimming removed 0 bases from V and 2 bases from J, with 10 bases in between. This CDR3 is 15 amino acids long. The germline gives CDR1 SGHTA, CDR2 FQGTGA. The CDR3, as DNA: TGTGCCAGCAGCTTAACTCGGGCAGGGAACTATGGCTACACCTTC. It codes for CASSLTRAGNYGYTF.

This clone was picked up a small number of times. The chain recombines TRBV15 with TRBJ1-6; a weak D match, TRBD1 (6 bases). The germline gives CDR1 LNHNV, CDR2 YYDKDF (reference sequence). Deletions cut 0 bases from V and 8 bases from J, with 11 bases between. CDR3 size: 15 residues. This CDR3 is CATSRDRGTDSPLHF. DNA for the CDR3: TGTGCCACCAGCAGAGATAGGGGGACGGATTCACCCCTCCACTTT. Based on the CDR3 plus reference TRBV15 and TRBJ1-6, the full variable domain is DAMVIQNPRYQVTQFGKPVTLSCSQTLNHNVMYWYQQKSSQAPKLLFHYYDKDFNNEADTPDNFQSRRPNTSFCFLDIRSPGLGDTAMYLCATSRDRGTDSPLHFGNGTRLTVT.

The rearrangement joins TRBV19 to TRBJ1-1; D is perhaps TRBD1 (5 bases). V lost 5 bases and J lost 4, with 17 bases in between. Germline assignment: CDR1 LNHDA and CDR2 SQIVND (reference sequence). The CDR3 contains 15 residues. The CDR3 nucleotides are TGTGCCAGTAGTTACCGCCCCAGGGTTGTCACTGAAGCTTTCTTT. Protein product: CASSYRPRVVTEAFF.

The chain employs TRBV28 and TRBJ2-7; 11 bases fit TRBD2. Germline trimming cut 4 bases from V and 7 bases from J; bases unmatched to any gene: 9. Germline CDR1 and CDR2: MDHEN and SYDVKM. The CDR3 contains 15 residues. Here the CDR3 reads CASSSGTSGDREQYF. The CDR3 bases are TGTGCCAGCAGTTCCGGGACTAGCGGCGATCGGGAGCAGTACTTC.

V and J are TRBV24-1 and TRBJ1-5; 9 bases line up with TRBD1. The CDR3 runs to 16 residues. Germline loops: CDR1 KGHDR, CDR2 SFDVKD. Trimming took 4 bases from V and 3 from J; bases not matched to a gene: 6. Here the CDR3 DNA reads TGTGCCACCAGTGACCCGGGACAGGGCCTCAATCAGCCCCAGCATTTT. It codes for CATSDPGQGLNQPQHF.

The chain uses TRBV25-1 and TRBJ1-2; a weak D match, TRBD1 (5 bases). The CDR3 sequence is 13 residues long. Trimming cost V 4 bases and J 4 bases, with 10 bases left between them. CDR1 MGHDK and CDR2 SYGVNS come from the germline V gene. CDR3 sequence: CASSAGLSYGYTF. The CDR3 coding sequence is TGTGCCAGCAGTGCGGGACTGAGCTATGGCTACACCTTC.

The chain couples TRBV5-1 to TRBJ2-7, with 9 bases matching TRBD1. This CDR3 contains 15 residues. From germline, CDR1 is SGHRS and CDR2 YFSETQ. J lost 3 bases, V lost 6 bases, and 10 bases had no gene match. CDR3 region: CASTSPGQGLYEQYF. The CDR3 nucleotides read TGCGCCAGCACCTCACCGGGACAGGGACTCTACGAGCAGTACTTC.

CDR3 in amino acids: CASNTGYTGELFF. CDR3 DNA sequence: TGTGCCAGCAACACGGGGTACACCGGGGAGCTGTTTTTT. The chain has TRBV7-9 and TRBJ2-2; a possible D gene is TRBD2 (5 bases). The CDR3 has 13 residues. The V end was cut by 7 bases, the J end by 3 bases, with 9 bases between. Germline loops: CDR1 SEHNR, CDR2 FQNEAQ (reference sequence). Looking up the rest from reference TRBV7-9 and TRBJ2-2 gives the full variable domain: DTGVSQNPRHKITKRGQNVTFRCDPISEHNRLYWYRQTLGQGPEFLTYFQNEAQLEKSRLLSDRFSAERPKGSFSTLEIQRTEQGDSAMYLCASNTGYTGELFFGEGSRLTVL.

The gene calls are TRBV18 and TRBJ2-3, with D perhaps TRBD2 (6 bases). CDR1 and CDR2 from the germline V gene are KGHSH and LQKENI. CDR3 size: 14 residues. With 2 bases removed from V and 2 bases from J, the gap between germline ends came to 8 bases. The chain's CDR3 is CASSPRRDTDTQYF. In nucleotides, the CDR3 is TGTGCCAGCTCACCAAGGCGGGACACAGATACGCAGTATTTT. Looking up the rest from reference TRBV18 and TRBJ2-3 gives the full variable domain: NAGVMQNPRHLVRRRGQEARLRCSPMKGHSHVYWYRQLPEEGLKFMVYLQKENIIDESGMPKERFSAEFPKEGPSILRIQQVVRGDSAAYFCASSPRRDTDTQYFGPGTRLTVL.

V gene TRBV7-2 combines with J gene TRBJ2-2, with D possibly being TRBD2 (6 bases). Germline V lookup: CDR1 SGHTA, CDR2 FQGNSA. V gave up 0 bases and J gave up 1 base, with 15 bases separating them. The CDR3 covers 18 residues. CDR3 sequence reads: CASSLATIGGLNTGELFF. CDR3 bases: TGTGCCAGCAGCTTAGCAACCATCGGGGGTTTGAACACCGGGGAGCTGTTTTTT.

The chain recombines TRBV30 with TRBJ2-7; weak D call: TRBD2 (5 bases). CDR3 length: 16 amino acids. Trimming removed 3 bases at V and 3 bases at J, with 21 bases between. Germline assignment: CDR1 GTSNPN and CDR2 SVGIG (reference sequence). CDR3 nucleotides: TGTGCCTGGAGCCCGGACCAAACTAGGTGGAGCTACGAGCAGTACTTC. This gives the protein CAWSPDQTRWSYEQYF.